This passage covers 18 T cell receptor beta chains from one sample sequenced in a study of vaccination effects on CD4 cells after COVID-19. Here immunoSEQ multiplex PCR was the method, and the copy in TCRdb shows in-frame clones only, minus some. The repertoire holds 65,000 to 95,000 clones, with 60% to 80% as singletons. Antigens for these TCRs are unknown. Viral peptide pool expansion of antigen-specific CD4+ T cells preceded sequencing in the ViraFEST assay. Investigators separated out CD4+ T cells once approximately 10 days of culture had passed. Vaccination of participants consisted of two doses of either the BNT162b2 or mRNA-1273 vaccine. The sequencing here drew on CD4+ T cells from PBMCs cultured with HCoV-OC43 spike peptides, taken after COVID-19 vaccination. Subset here: HCoV-OC43 spike overlapping peptide pool stimulation. All receptors derive from a human donor who received a COVID-19 vaccine.

The chain has TRBV7-9 and TRBJ2-2, with D perhaps given as TRBD1 or TRBD2 (5 bases each). Germline values: CDR1 SEHNR, CDR2 FQNEAQ (reference sequence). Trimming removed 1 base at V and 5 bases at J, with 17 bases between. The CDR3 is 17 amino acids. The CDR3 protein is CASSLVGVRDLTGELFF. In DNA form, the CDR3 reads TGTGCCAGCAGCTTAGTGGGGGTCAGGGACCTGACCGGGGAGCTGTTTTTT.

The V gene is TRBV7-8, the J gene TRBJ1-5; the D gene is possibly TRBD1 (6 bases). Germline CDR1 is SGHVS and CDR2 is FQNEAQ. The CDR3 totals 15 residues. The V gene lost 0 bases and the J gene lost 7 bases, with 13 bases spanning the gap. CDR3: CASSLAAGAVQPQHF. The CDR3 bases are TGTGCCAGCAGCTTAGCCGCAGGGGCTGTACAGCCCCAGCATTTT.

The chain joins TRBV6-1 to TRBJ2-7, with a tentative D call TRBD1 (5 bases). CDR1 and CDR2 (germline): MNHNS, SASEGT. There are 16 residues in the CDR3. V lost 1 base, J lost 2 bases, and 15 bases lay in between. CDR3 amino acids: CASSEVPGWTTYEQYV. In DNA, the CDR3 is TGTGCCAGCAGTGAAGTTCCGGGTTGGACAACCTACGAGCAGTACGTC.

This clone was seen a handful of times. The chain joins TRBV19 to TRBJ1-5; D unclear. Germline V gene data show CDR1 as LNHDA and CDR2 as SQIVND (reference sequence). The CDR3 contains 13 residues. V dropped 7 bases and J dropped 0 bases, with 7 bases sitting between them. The CDR3 here is CASNADSNQPQHF. CDR3 DNA: TGTGCCAGTAACGCTGATAGCAATCAGCCCCAGCATTTT.

This chain links TRBV7-2 with TRBJ1-4; TRBD1 matches at 8 bases. There are 16 residues in the CDR3. Germline V gives CDR1 SGHTA, CDR2 FQGNSA. With V trimmed by 0 bases and J by 8 bases, 8 bases remained unmatched. CDR3 sequence: CASSLASTGVSEKLFF. The CDR3, as DNA: TGTGCCAGCAGCTTAGCATCGACAGGGGTGAGCGAAAAACTGTTTTTT. The entire variable domain, with the rest obtained from reference TRBV7-2 and TRBJ1-4, is as follows: GAGVSQSPSNKVTEKGKDVELRCDPISGHTALYWYRQSLGQGLEFLIYFQGNSAPDKSGLPSDRFSAERTGGSVSTLTIQRTQQEDSAVYLCASSLASTGVSEKLFFGSGTQLSVL.

This chain joins TRBV4-1 and TRBJ2-4; D gene unclear. The CDR3 has 18 residues. Between the trimmed V and J ends, which lost 1 base and 0 bases, there was a span of 16 bases. CDR1 is MGHRA, CDR2 YSYEKL, per germline. CDR3 loop: CASSQGLQTTGAKNIQYF. CDR3 sequence (DNA): TGCGCCAGCAGCCAAGGGCTACAGACCACGGGAGCCAAAAACATTCAGTACTTC.

V and J are TRBV3-1 (or the pseudogene TRBV3-2) and TRBJ1-2, with unresolved D. CDR3 size: 14 residues. V lost 6 bases and J lost 2, with 13 bases in between. CDR1 LGHDT and CDR2 YNNKEL come from the germline V gene (reference sequence). CDR3 amino acids: CASSHLGSNYGYTF. The DNA for the CDR3 is TGTGCCAGCAGTCACCTCGGGTCCAACTATGGCTACACCTTC.

The rearrangement links TRBV27 to TRBJ2-5, with D possibly TRBD2 on 6 matching bases. The CDR3 loop spans 14 amino acids. Germline V gives CDR1 MNHEY, CDR2 SMNVEV (reference sequence). V was shortened by 5 bases and J by 6 bases, with 16 bases between the two germline ends. CDR3 DNA: TGTGCCAGCAGTACCGAGCCCGGGGGTAAGACCCAGTACTTC. Translating gives CASSTEPGGKTQYF.

The J gene is TRBJ2-3, the V gene TRBV2; 8 nucleotides line up with TRBD2. Germline V gene sequence: CDR1 SNHLY, CDR2 FYNNEI. CDR3 length: 18 residues. The trim removed 4 bases at V and 2 bases at J, leaving 14 bases unmatched. CDR3 loop: CASSGWDGGAGTTDTQYF. The CDR3 region has the DNA TGTGCCAGCAGTGGGTGGGACGGGGGGGCCGGTACCACAGATACGCAGTATTTT.

V usage is TRBV11-2 and J usage is TRBJ2-1, with 10 bases matching TRBD1. The germline gives CDR1 SGHAT, CDR2 FQNNGV. The CDR3 is made up of 16 amino acids. The J segment lost 8 bases and the V segment lost 5 bases, leaving 12 bases of the junction unmatched. The CDR3, as DNA: TGTGCCAGCAGCCTTAATAGGGACAGGGGTGCCTATGAGCAGTTCTTC. It codes for CASSLNRDRGAYEQFF.

The chain employs TRBV28 and TRBJ1-4; D is undetermined. This CDR3 comprises 12 residues. From germline, CDR1 is MDHEN and CDR2 SYDVKM. V shed 8 bases and J shed 3 bases, with 7 bases lying between them. The CDR3 loop is CASSRPNEKLFF. CDR3 in DNA: TGTGCCAGCTCCCGTCCTAATGAAAAACTGTTTTTT.

The chain employs TRBV6-2 or TRBV6-3 and TRBJ1-4; 7 bases agree with TRBD1. Germline V gives CDR1 MNHEY, CDR2 SVGEGT. The V gene end was trimmed by 6 bases and the J gene end by 0 bases; junction bases not matched to a gene: 4. This CDR3 contains 15 residues. The DNA of the CDR3 is TGTGCCAGCAGCCGGGACAGCGCAACTAATGAAAAACTGTTTTTT. Its translation: CASSRDSATNEKLFF.

V usage is TRBV24-1 and J usage is TRBJ2-3; no clear D gene. Per the germline V gene, CDR1 is KGHDR and CDR2 is SFDVKD. The CDR3 has 16 residues. V was shortened by 2 bases and J by 0 bases, with 11 bases between the two germline ends. CDR3 amino acids: CATSDSPGLSTDTQYF. The CDR3 DNA reads as TGTGCCACCAGTGATTCCCCAGGCCTTAGCACAGATACGCAGTATTTT.

J is TRBJ2-1 and V is TRBV7-2; D possibly corresponds to TRBD2 (5 bases). The germline V gene encodes CDR1 SGHTA and CDR2 FQGNSA. Trimming shortened V by 0 bases and J by 0 bases, and 9 bases separated the two germline ends. This CDR3 has 16 amino acids. CDR3 nucleotides: TGTGCCAGCAGCTTAGCGTCTAGCCCCTCCTACAATGAGCAGTTCTTC. This codes for CASSLASSPSYNEQFF.

Turning to this clone: The same CDR3 arises from other DNA sequences in this sample as well. The rearrangement links TRBV24-1 to TRBJ2-2; 9 nucleotides line up with TRBD2. This CDR3 is built from 14 residues. V gave up 5 bases and J gave up 4 bases; unmatched junction bases: 1. CDR1 and CDR2 from the germline V gene are KGHDR and SFDVKD. CDR3: CATSGAGGTGELFF. The CDR3 DNA reads as TGTGCCACCAGTGGAGCGGGGGGCACCGGGGAGCTGTTTTTT.

Remarks on this clone: Additional DNA sequences in this sample encode the identical CDR3. V is TRBV5-1 and J is TRBJ1-1; D call uncertain. Germline CDR1 reads SGHRS; CDR2 reads YFSETQ. Trimming removed 1 base from V and 2 bases from J, with 6 bases in between. The CDR3 is made up of 13 amino acids. The CDR3 sequence is CASSLTANTEAFF. Here the CDR3 DNA reads TGCGCCAGCAGCTTGACAGCTAACACTGAAGCTTTCTTT. The full variable domain, completed using reference TRBV5-1 and TRBJ1-1, is KAGVTQTPRYLIKTRGQQVTLSCSPISGHRSVSWYQQTPGQGLQFLFEYFSETQRNKGNFPGRFSGRQFSNSRSEMNVSTLELGDSALYLCASSLTANTEAFFGQGTRLTVV.

A single count supports this clone. This CDR3 reads CATQESGELFF. The CDR3 nucleotides read TGTGCCACCCAGGAATCCGGGGAGCTGTTTTTT. The J gene is TRBJ2-2, the V gene TRBV2; D not certain. The CDR3 sequence is 11 residues long. The germline gives CDR1 SNHLY, CDR2 FYNNEI. V was trimmed by 10 bases and J by 6 bases, leaving 9 bases between them.

The chain uses TRBV19 and TRBJ2-3; 7 nucleotides match TRBD1. Trimming cost V 5 bases and J 1 base; bases outside gene matches: 9. This CDR3 comprises 16 residues. Germline CDR1 LNHDA, CDR2 SQIVND (reference sequence). The DNA of the CDR3 is TGTGCCAGTAGTCGCAACCCAGGGGGAGGCACAGATACGCAGTATTTT. Amino acids: CASSRNPGGGTDTQYF.